Below are 21 T cell receptor beta chains sequenced from a single sample in a study of blood T cell repertoires in COVID-19. Assay: immunoSEQ multiplex PCR; the TCRdb copy retains only in-frame clones and omits some. The sample lists about 170,000 clones; about 88% were seen once. Sequenced input: peripheral blood. These receptors were collected from an elderly woman in a cohort sampled during active or convalescent COVID-19.

This chain links TRBV9 with TRBJ2-5; 8 bases agree with TRBD1. Germline V gene lookup returns CDR1 SGDLS and CDR2 YYNGEE. Trimming cost V 7 bases and J 5 bases; bases outside gene matches: 13. The CDR3 runs 15 residues. CDR3 amino acids: CASSETGEVWETQYF. The CDR3 DNA is TGTGCCAGCTCGGAGACAGGGGAGGTGTGGGAGACCCAGTACTTC.

This chain links TRBV19 with TRBJ2-1, with D perhaps matching TRBD2 (6 bases). Trimming took off 2 bases at V and 9 bases at J, with 11 bases between the two ends. Germline V lookup: CDR1 LNHDA, CDR2 SQIVND (reference sequence). This CDR3 comprises 13 residues. The CDR3 loop reads CASSIRGSGEQFF. Here the CDR3 DNA reads TGTGCCAGTAGTATACGGGGGTCGGGTGAGCAGTTCTTC.

CDR3 sequence reads: CASSLGTAANTGELFF. The DNA of the CDR3 is TGCGCCAGCAGCCTCGGGACAGCCGCGAACACCGGGGAGCTGTTTTTT. The V gene is TRBV5-1, the J gene TRBJ2-2, with 7 nucleotides matching TRBD1. After removal of 4 bases from V and 0 bases from J, the junction contained 6 bases not matched to a gene. The V gene's germline CDR1 is SGHRS and CDR2 YFSETQ. CDR3 length: 16 amino acids.

The chain has TRBV5-4 and TRBJ2-7; 14 bases match TRBD2. The CDR3 is 15 residues long. Germline assignment: CDR1 SGHNT and CDR2 YYREEE (reference sequence). V trimming: 4 bases; J trimming: 4 bases; junction bases outside the gene matches: 4. The CDR3 nucleotides are TGTGCCAGCAGCCCGGGACTAGCGGGGGAATACGAGCAGTACTTC. It encodes CASSPGLAGEYEQYF.

The chain is built from TRBV5-6 and TRBJ1-2, with no clear D. Germline V gene lookup returns CDR1 SGHDT and CDR2 YYEEEE. The V gene lost 1 base and the J gene lost 1 base, with 14 bases spanning the gap. The length of the CDR3 is 16 residues. The CDR3 nucleotides read TGTGCCAGCAGCTTGAGCAGGATTCCTTTTAACTATGGCTACACCTTC. This codes for CASSLSRIPFNYGYTF.

V gene TRBV30 combines with J gene TRBJ1-1; possible D gene TRBD1, 5 bases. The CDR3 is made up of 14 amino acids. Germline loops: CDR1 GTSNPN, CDR2 SVGIG (reference sequence). V was pared by 8 bases and J by 7 bases, with 23 bases between. CDR3 DNA: TGTGCCCACCTCGCCCGAGACAGCTCTATTGAAGCTTTCTTT. Protein sequence: CAHLARDSSIEAFF.

V gene TRBV24-1 combines with J gene TRBJ2-5; 8 bases are shared with TRBD1. This CDR3 is 13 amino acids long. Trimming took 7 bases from V and 5 from J; bases not matched to a gene: 5. Per germline, CDR1 KGHDR and CDR2 SFDVKD. The CDR3 sequence is CATSHRDRETQYF. DNA for the CDR3: TGTGCCACCAGCCACCGGGACAGGGAGACCCAGTACTTC.

CDR3 DNA sequence: TGTGCCTGGAGTGGGACAGGGGGCAATCAGCCCCAGCATTTT. Its translation is CAWSGTGGNQPQHF. The chain links TRBV30 to TRBJ1-5, with TRBD1 matching 9 bases. The V segment lost 1 base and the J segment 2 bases; nucleotides outside the gene matches: 0. Germline V lookup: CDR1 GTSNPN, CDR2 SVGIG (reference sequence). The CDR3 covers 14 residues.

The V gene is TRBV14, the J gene TRBJ2-5, with D maybe TRBD1 (6 bases). From germline, CDR1 is SGHDN and CDR2 FVKESK. Deletions cut 0 bases from V and 4 bases from J, with 9 bases between. The CDR3 spans 14 residues. The DNA for the CDR3 is TGTGCCAGCAGCCAAGAAATCAGGGGAGAGACCCAGTACTTC. Residues: CASSQEIRGETQYF.

This chain uses TRBV6-4 with TRBJ2-1, with 12 bases lining up with TRBD1. Germline-derived CDR1 and CDR2 are MRHNA and SNTAGT. This CDR3 region has 16 residues. Trimming cost V 6 bases and J 0 bases; bases outside gene matches: 3. The CDR3 bases are TGTGCCAGCAGGGGACAGGGGGCAAGCTCCTACAATGAGCAGTTCTTC. This sequence encodes CASRGQGASSYNEQFF.

The chain carries TRBV4-3 and TRBJ1-6, with D possibly matching TRBD1 (5 bases). This CDR3 has 15 residues. Germline V gene lookup returns CDR1 LGHNA and CDR2 YSLEER. V lost 0 bases to trimming and J lost 7 bases, with 10 bases between them. The CDR3 bases are TGCGCCAGCAGCCAAGACCGGGACTGGAATTCACCCCTCCACTTT. It translates to CASSQDRDWNSPLHF.

This clone was picked up one time. The chain links TRBV7-2 to TRBJ2-5; TRBD2 is a possible D gene (7 bases). The CDR3 has 15 amino acids. Germline CDR1 and CDR2: SGHTA and FQGNSA. The V end lost 3 bases, the J end lost 2 bases, and 13 bases lay between the germline ends. CDR3 DNA: TGTGCCAGCAGCTTCGGGCGGGGGCGGCAAGAGACCCAGTACTTC. It codes for CASSFGRGRQETQYF.

The chain links TRBV28 to TRBJ1-2, with a weak D call TRBD1 (5 bases). CDR3 length: 13 residues. Germline lookup yields CDR1 MDHEN and CDR2 SYDVKM. The V and J ends lost 10 bases and 3 bases respectively, with 15 bases between them. The CDR3 loop is CAISGGIDYGYTF. The CDR3 coding sequence is TGTGCCATATCGGGGGGAATAGACTATGGCTACACCTTC.

The chain links TRBV14 to TRBJ1-1; D ambiguous. The CDR3 extends over 16 amino acids. Germline V gives CDR1 SGHDN, CDR2 FVKESK. The germline V and J ends were trimmed by 0 bases and 2 bases, with 13 bases remaining between them. DNA of the CDR3: TGTGCCAGCAGCCAAGAAGGTTGGAGGGTCAACACTGAAGCTTTCTTT. Its protein product is CASSQEGWRVNTEAFF.

This clone is a singleton in its sample. The genes are TRBV11-3 and TRBJ2-7; 9 positions match TRBD2. V dropped 3 bases and J dropped 3; count of bases not matched to a gene: 9. This CDR3 comprises 16 residues. Germline V CDR1 and CDR2: SGHNT, YENEEA. The CDR3 nucleotides are TGTGCCAGCAGCTTCTACCTAGCGGGGCTGGTCTACGAGCAGTACTTC. Translated, it gives CASSFYLAGLVYEQYF.

The chain has TRBV20-1 and TRBJ2-1; 11 positions agree with TRBD2. V shed 3 bases and J 16 bases; nucleotides not matched to a gene: 11. CDR1 and CDR2 (germline): DFQATT, SNEGSKA (reference sequence). CDR3 length equals 13 residues. Here the CDR3 reads CSASEGLAGGRFF. In nucleotides, the CDR3 is TGCAGTGCTAGTGAGGGGCTAGCGGGGGGTCGCTTCTTC.

The rearrangement links TRBV11-2 to TRBJ2-2; possibly TRBD1 for D (5 bases). V was trimmed by 5 bases and J by 0 bases, leaving 13 bases between them. The CDR3 runs 16 residues. Germline-derived CDR1 and CDR2 are SGHAT and FQNNGV. The CDR3 loop is CASSPRGASNTGELFF. CDR3 sequence (DNA): TGTGCCAGCAGCCCTCGTGGGGCTTCGAACACCGGGGAGCTGTTTTTT.

This clone occurred once. This chain uses TRBV3-1 (or the pseudogene TRBV3-2) with TRBJ1-1, with 10 bases identical to TRBD1. Germline assignment: CDR1 LGHDT and CDR2 YNNKEL (reference sequence). V lost 4 bases and J lost 9; bases outside the gene matches: 11. The CDR3 is 15 residues long. CDR3 bases: TGTGCCAGCAGCCCCCACCGGGAGGGACAGGGGAAAGCTTTCTTT. It codes for CASSPHREGQGKAFF.

V gene TRBV5-6 combines with J gene TRBJ2-7; 7 positions agree with TRBD1. J lost 0 bases, V lost 3 bases, and 6 bases had no gene match. The CDR3 runs to 15 residues. The germline V gene encodes CDR1 SGHDT and CDR2 YYEEEE. The CDR3 DNA is TGTGCCAGCAGCTCAGGACAGGTGAGCTCCTACGAGCAGTACTTC. Its protein product is CASSSGQVSSYEQYF.

The chain links TRBV28 to TRBJ1-4; no reliable D call. From germline, CDR1 is MDHEN and CDR2 SYDVKM. CDR3 length: 15 amino acids. V was shortened by 5 bases and J by 8 bases, with 18 bases between the two germline ends. CDR3: CASSPPSGMGEKLFF. Here the CDR3 DNA reads TGTGCCAGCAGTCCTCCGTCGGGGATGGGCGAAAAACTGTTTTTT.

J is TRBJ2-1 and V is TRBV3-1 (or the pseudogene TRBV3-2); tentative D call: TRBD2 (5 bases). This CDR3 is 17 amino acids long. The V and J ends lost 3 bases and 5 bases respectively, with 20 bases between them. CDR1 and CDR2 (germline): LGHDT, YNNKEL (reference sequence). The CDR3 DNA reads as TGTGCCAGCAGCCATCCCCCTCCGAGCGGAGTTGACAATGAGCAGTTCTTC. This codes for CASSHPPPSGVDNEQFF.